This entry describes one T cell receptor beta chain. This clone was recorded only once. There is no known antigen for this receptor. Qualities for individual bases were not recorded, and no much larger clone is one base off. Patients with a history of autoimmune disease or receiving systemic immunosuppression were excluded from the trial. Peripheral blood for TCR sequencing was collected from all dose cohorts at baseline, on cycle 4 day 1, and on cycle 7 day 1. Samples came from an open-label, multicenter, first-in-human phase I dose-escalation trial of ivuxolimab. Adults with locally advanced or metastatic melanoma, renal cell, hepatocellular, or head and neck squamous cell carcinoma were enrolled in the trial. Before TCR sequencing, CD4+ and CD8+ T cells were separately sorted from peripheral blood. The germline V gene sets CDR1 to SGHAT and CDR2 to FQNNGV. CDR3 length: 12 amino acids, cysteine to valine. CDR3 DNA is the only sequence kept; it has 36 bases, read in frame from the first base. The junction shows trimming of 3 bases on V and 3 bases on J, plus 6 bases between the germline ends.

The sample originates from a study of OX40 agonist ivuxolimab in advanced cancers. With regard to the full study: Ivuxolimab, which targeted the costimulatory receptor OX40 (CD134), was an agonistic, fully human IgG2 monoclonal antibody. Patients were allowed to have had prior anti-PD-1, anti-PD-L1 or anti-CTLA-4 therapy, and 40% of the dose-escalation patients had previously received checkpoint inhibitors. The monotherapy dose-escalation portion (N of about 50 patients) of the phase I ivuxolimab trial is reported in the paper. Of the roughly 50 dose-escalation patients, hepatocellular carcinoma was present in approximately 20, melanoma in approximately 15, renal cell carcinoma in 9 and head and neck cancer in 9. A male proportion of nearly 85% and a mean age of around 60 years, ranging from roughly 23 to 79, were recorded for the dose-escalation cohort. The purpose of peripheral TCRbeta sequencing was to test whether ivuxolimab changed TCR sequence diversity and led to clonal T-cell expansion. Partial responses occurred in three dose-escalation patients, of whom one had hepatocellular carcinoma and two had cutaneous melanoma. Intravenous ivuxolimab was administered to patients every 2 weeks at six dose levels: 0.01, 0.1, 0.3, 1.5, 3 and 10 mg/kg.

Genomic DNA was isolated from the sorted cells so that the TCRbeta CDR3 region could be sequenced. TCRbeta CDR3 regions were sequenced using the immunoSEQ Assay. TCRdb provides this immuneACCESS table in a form limited to in-frame rearrangements. Some clones are lacking; in checked studies, under half of them reflect an unresolved V gene, and why the rest are absent is not known. The sample data list under 65,000 clones, and around 85% of these were observed just once. The ten largest clonotypes hold roughly 21% of the sample. The paper's findings and limits, for the study overall: Low levels of normalized T-cell clonal expansion were also seen in some nonresponding patients. After ivuxolimab, more expanded clones were found on average in CD8+ T cells than in CD4+ T cells. At doses of 0.1 to 3.0 mg/kg, clonal expansion of both CD4+ and CD8+ blood T cells was observed from baseline to week 6. In partial responders in the 0.1-3.0 mg/kg groups, normalized peripheral clonal expansion was found to be among the lowest, especially among CD8+ T cells. Which antigens the clonally expanded peripheral T cells were specific for was not determined.

The sequenced sample was CD4+ or CD8+ T cells sorted from blood, obtained in a trial of the OX40 agonist ivuxolimab. The sequence came from an adult with an advanced solid tumor such as melanoma, head and neck, liver or kidney cancer. The sequence is built from TRBV11-2 and TRBJ2-7, with the D gene uncertain. CDR3 region: CASSFNSYEQYV. The DNA is as follows: TGTGCCAGCAGCTTCAACAGCTACGAGCAGTACGTC.